This T cell receptor (beta chain) was recorded in a study of Graves' ophthalmopathy and Graves' hyperthyroidism listed by TCRdb under 2018. Concerning the study at large: Peripheral blood samples were taken at the time of initial diagnosis, before any treatment was given. To tell Graves' ophthalmopathy apart from Graves' hyperthyroidism, and to predict which patients would progress to ophthalmopathy, the study relied on TCR beta repertoire signatures. In total, 135 blood samples were TCR-sequenced: around 42 ophthalmopathy, around 75 hyperthyroidism and some 17 hyperthyroidism-to-ophthalmopathy patients. To explore V-J signatures that separate ophthalmopathy from hyperthyroidism, a discovery set of about a hundred patients was enrolled, consisting of approximately 45 with ophthalmopathy and approximately 57 with stable hyperthyroidism. The independent validation cohort included under 20 hyperthyroidism patients plus 17 patients who later progressed from hyperthyroidism to ophthalmopathy. In roughly 6 hyperthyroidism patients, T-cell repertoires of thyroid tissue and blood were compared. Following sampling, methimazole starting at 30 mg daily was administered to hyperthyroidism patients, and high-dose intravenous methylprednisolone was administered to ophthalmopathy patients.

From the cysteine through the phenylalanine, the CDR3 covers 16 amino acids. Solely the CDR3 DNA is kept, with 48 bases framed from the first base. At the junction V is shortened by 3 bases and J by 5 bases; bases outside the gene matches: 8. Sequences KGHDR (CDR1) and SFDVKD (CDR2) are obtained from the germline V gene. TCR beta CDR3 regions were amplified from RNA transcripts for repertoire sequencing. The first round was an RT-PCR using HTBI primers with the Qiagen OneStep RT-PCR kit, and this first round was followed by a second-round multiplex PCR, then size selection and purification. Libraries were sequenced paired-end with 100 bp reads on an Illumina HiSeq2000. Processing in the source paper ran as follows. SOAPnuke was used to process the reads, removing any read that contained adapters or uncalled bases, had a mean Phred below 15, or lacked an exact match to the constant primer or identifier. COPE v1.2.5 was used to merge the high-quality paired reads. Clonotypes were defined as unique nucleotide sequences and were aligned to IMGT TRB V, D and J references using MiTCR v1.1. Analysis was restricted to V-J combinations with a frequency above 0.0001, which covered about 99% of repertoires. For each V-J combination, a TCR clonal expansion and chaos score was defined as F50 clonal expansion divided by the chaos observed in the TCRdist matrix. Welch's t-statistics and random forest were used to reduce the features to some 13 V-J combinations, which were then used as input to a naive Bayes classifier. The similarity between thyroid and blood repertoires was quantified using the Morisita-Horn index. The raw public reads went through TCRdb reprocessing: fastp at Q25, MiXCR clone calling, in-frame beta chains kept. Rows are combined by CDR3 protein, so each entry shows the most common genes and DNA. These V and J calls rely on TCRdb rather than the paper's analysis. This sample holds approximately 640,000 distinct CDR3 sequences; about 41% were observed only once. Of the sample, over 2.5% falls within the top ten clones.

General study outcomes and caveats: Most expanded thyroid clonotypes with a frequency above 0.001 also appeared in blood, which suggests that blood repertoires may reflect the immune response in the thyroid. In cross-validation, the 13-signature model distinguished ophthalmopathy from stable hyperthyroidism with less than 90% sensitivity and 81% to 82% specificity, while in the test set the corresponding values were approximately 80% and 75%. Sample size was not statistically predetermined, and group allocation was not concealed from the investigators. In validation, the model predicted ophthalmopathy progression with about 70% sensitivity and around 72% specificity; fewer than 15 predicted patients were CT-confirmed with GO in a median of approximately 6.2 months.

Patients with ophthalmopathy had moderately to severely active disease, with a Clinical Activity Score of 3 or more, a NOSPECS grade of 4 or more, and a disease duration of less than 3 months. Patients were excluded if they had other autoimmune diseases, uncontrolled infections, pregnancy or lactation. Clinical symptoms, serum thyroxine, TRAb, thyroid ultrasound and orbital computed tomography were used for diagnosis. Ficoll-Paque density gradient centrifugation was used to isolate PBMCs from 9.5 to 10 ml of fresh peripheral blood. Total RNA was extracted using Trizol reagent, and RNA quality was checked on an Agilent 2100 Bioanalyzer. This clonotype was counted many times. Its antigen is still unknown. No clone much larger than this one lies a single base away; base qualities are absent.

Sequenced input: peripheral blood. This TCR was recovered from an adult man with Graves' ophthalmopathy. This chain is built from TRBV24-1 and TRBJ1-4; 7 bases in the middle match TRBD1. The sequence in DNA is TGTGCCACCAGTGATCCCGACAGGGCGGGGAATGAAAAACTGTTTTTT. This codes for CATSDPDRAGNEKLFF.